The 8 T cell receptor beta chains presented below share a single source sample, sequenced in a study of cytomegalovirus exposure and HLA in healthy donors. PCR involved 60 Vbeta and 13 Jbeta primers. Repertoires were generated with immunoSEQ multiplex PCR, while TCRdb's copy carries only in-frame clones and drops some. In the table there are tens of thousands of clones, around 80% of which are singletons. The sample was PBMCs. The receptors shown here come from a man between 45 and 60 years old in good health and CMV-seropositive.

This clone was seen once. The gene calls are TRBV5-4 and TRBJ2-3; 7 bases line up with TRBD2. Germline-derived CDR1 and CDR2 are SGHNT and YYREEE (reference sequence). J was trimmed by 2 bases and V by 5 bases; bases with no gene match: 14. The CDR3 is 17 residues long. CDR3 sequence: CASRPREASGLTDTQYF. DNA of the CDR3: TGTGCCAGCAGACCCCGGGAGGCTAGCGGACTCACAGATACGCAGTATTTT. Complete variable domain (other parts from reference TRBV5-4 and TRBJ2-3): ETGVTQSPTHLIKTRGQQVTLRCSSQSGHNTVSWYQQALGQGPQFIFQYYREEENGRGNFPPRFSGLQFPNYSSELNVNALELDDSALYLCASRPREASGLTDTQYFGPGTRLTVL.

The chain links TRBV30 to TRBJ2-1, with 8 bases identical to TRBD2. V lost 4 bases, J lost 4 bases, and 3 bases stayed unmatched. The germline V gene encodes CDR1 GTSNPN and CDR2 SVGIG (reference sequence). CDR3 size: 13 residues. The CDR3 is CAWTSGRYNEQFF. The DNA of the CDR3 is TGTGCCTGGACTAGCGGGCGGTACAATGAGCAGTTCTTC.

The rearrangement uses TRBV4-3 and TRBJ2-7, with TRBD1 as a possible D gene (5 bases). Trimming stripped 3 bases from V and 0 bases from J, with 15 bases between. Per germline, CDR1 LGHNA and CDR2 YSLEER. This CDR3 contains 16 residues. The CDR3 sequence: CASSQKGPPSSYEQYF. In DNA, the CDR3 is TGCGCCAGCAGCCAGAAGGGGCCTCCTAGCTCCTACGAGCAGTACTTC.

As concerns this clone: One end of the junction fails to match germline, which may point to a read error. This chain uses TRBV28 with TRBJ2-6; D is perhaps TRBD1 (5 bases). Per germline, CDR1 MDHEN and CDR2 SYDVKM. The CDR3 spans 15 residues. The CDR3 nucleotides are TGTGCCAGCAGTTTGGAGTTTTCTGGGGCCAACGCCCTGACTTTC. Encoded protein: CASSLEFSGANALTF. Variable domain in full (rest from reference TRBV28 and TRBJ2-6): DVKVTQSSRYLVKRTGEKVFLECVQDMDHENMFWYRQDPGLGLRLIYFSYDVKMKEKGDIPEGYSVSREKKERFSLILESASTNQTSMYLCASSLEFSGANALTFGAGSRLTVL.

This clone was counted a single time. This sequence joins TRBV9 and TRBJ2-3; 7 bases agree with TRBD2. The CDR3 is 14 residues long. Germline lookup yields CDR1 SGDLS and CDR2 YYNGEE. J was trimmed by 6 bases and V by 3 bases; bases with no gene match: 7. CDR3 coding DNA: TGTGCCAGCAGCGGTAGCGGGTTGATGGATACGCAGTATTTT. This encodes CASSGSGLMDTQYF.

V and J are TRBV29-1 and TRBJ2-5, with a weak D call TRBD1 (5 bases). The ends were cut back, 3 bases at V and 5 bases at J, with 13 bases in the middle. Looked up from germline, CDR1 is SQVTM and CDR2 is ANQGSEA. CDR3 length: 13 amino acids. The CDR3 DNA follows: TGCAGCGTTGACGGGCAGGGTTCGGAGACCCAGTACTTC. This translates into CSVDGQGSETQYF.

V usage is TRBV18 and J usage is TRBJ1-1; 7 bases map to TRBD1. V was pared by 2 bases and J by 4 bases, with 4 bases of the junction left unmatched. The CDR3 has 14 residues. Germline values: CDR1 KGHSH, CDR2 LQKENI. The CDR3, as DNA: TGTGCCAGCTCACCAAGACAGGGACTCACTGAAGCTTTCTTT. This codes for CASSPRQGLTEAFF.

This clone turned up a few times. V usage is TRBV29-1 and J usage is TRBJ2-2, with TRBD1 matching over 10 bases. CDR1 is SQVTM, CDR2 ANQGSEA, per germline. The CDR3 covers 14 residues. The ends lost 7 bases at V and 2 bases at J; junction bases unmatched: 4. The CDR3 DNA reads TGCAGCGCCGACAGGGGGCCAAACACCGGGGAGCTGTTTTTT. This gives the protein CSADRGPNTGELFF.